This T cell receptor beta chain stems from a study of cytomegalovirus exposure and HLA in healthy donors. Overall study results and limits: A few chains tied to CMV proved CMV antigen-specific in vitro. Most of the TCR beta V segments (in an earlier analysis) were productive either about 90% or about 30% of the time. No immune exposure information besides CMV serostatus was available.

The PCR used 60 Vbeta and 13 Jbeta primers. Profiled with immunoSEQ multiplex PCR; TCRdb holds only in-frame clones, not every one. The data hold 160,000 or so clones, with around 73% observed a single time. Comment on this clone: What it binds is not known.

Though probably carrying unrecorded immune exposures, donors were nominally healthy at sampling. The V end was cut by 0 bases, the J end by 0 bases, with 13 bases between. CDR3 length equals 16 residues. Germline V lookup: CDR1 SGHKS, CDR2 YYEKEE (reference sequence). Specimen: PBMCs. The V gene is TRBV5-5, the J gene TRBJ2-7, with D perhaps TRBD2 (6 bases). The receptor comes from a male donor in good health and CMV-seronegative. For the CDR3, the DNA is TGTGCCAGCAGCTTGGCAGCGGGCGTAAGCTCCTACGAGCAGTACTTC. Translated, it gives CASSLAAGVSSYEQYF.